This entry lists 30 T cell receptor beta chains sequenced from one sample in a study of shared clonotypes between healthy human individuals. Produced via immunoSEQ multiplex PCR; TCRdb's table is partial and in-frame only. The repertoire includes about 610,000 clones, 97% of them detected once, and 0.045% to 0.07% sits in the top ten. The sequenced sample was naive CD4+ T cells sorted from blood. The subset denotes: CD45RA+ positively selected. These receptors were collected from a woman younger than 45 in good health.

This clone was found once. V gene TRBV5-4 combines with J gene TRBJ2-3; no clear D gene. Germline values: CDR1 SGHNT, CDR2 YYREEE (reference sequence). Trimming cost V 3 bases and J 0 bases, with 8 bases left between them. CDR3 length equals 14 residues. As DNA, the CDR3 is TGTGCCAGCAGCTCGCAGACTAGCACAGATACGCAGTATTTT. Its protein is CASSSQTSTDTQYF.

This chain connects TRBV28 to TRBJ2-7; 14 bases line up with TRBD2. Trimming removed 1 base from V and 12 bases from J; junction bases left unmatched: 8. There are 15 residues in the CDR3. Germline CDR1 is MDHEN and CDR2 is SYDVKM. The CDR3 here is CASSLSKGLAGVPYF. The CDR3, as DNA: TGTGCCAGCAGTTTATCCAAGGGACTAGCGGGAGTTCCGTACTTC.

The rearrangement uses TRBV6-1 and TRBJ2-7, with 7 bases matching TRBD1. The trim removed 6 bases at V and 5 bases at J, leaving 7 bases unmatched. The V gene's germline CDR1 is MNHNS and CDR2 SASEGT. There are 13 residues in the CDR3. CDR3 DNA: TGTGCCAGCAGCTCGGGACAGACCCACGAGCAGTACTTC. It specifies CASSSGQTHEQYF.

V gene TRBV19 combines with J gene TRBJ2-1; TRBD2 aligns across 8 bases. Per germline, CDR1 LNHDA and CDR2 SQIVND (reference sequence). CDR3 length: 13 amino acids. V lost 6 bases and J lost 13; bases outside the gene matches: 11. The chain's CDR3 is CASSLLAEGNQFF. In DNA form, the CDR3 reads TGTGCCAGTAGCCTACTAGCGGAGGGAAATCAGTTCTTC.

The chain joins TRBV1 to TRBJ2-2; no check of the table's D call, TRBD2, against the DNA was made. TRBV1 is reported as a pseudogene. The CDR3 extends over 19 amino acids. The chain's CDR3 is CTSSLWTSGSASNTGELFF. CDR3 coding DNA: TGCACCAGCAGCCTATGGACTAGCGGGAGCGCTTCGAACACCGGGGAGCTGTTTTTT.

This clone was counted a single time. The V gene is TRBV27, the J gene TRBJ1-1; D ambiguous. Between the trimmed V and J ends, which lost 5 bases and 6 bases, there was a span of 19 bases. This CDR3 comprises 15 residues. Germline-derived CDR1 and CDR2 are MNHEY and SMNVEV (reference sequence). The CDR3: CASSRGVGMRAEAFF. DNA for the CDR3: TGTGCCAGCAGTCGCGGGGTAGGGATGAGAGCTGAAGCTTTCTTT.

The CDR3: CASSFMGYEQFF. The CDR3 nucleotides read TGTGCCAGCAGCTTTATGGGTTATGAGCAGTTCTTC. The rearrangement links TRBV11-3 to TRBJ2-1; no firm D call. Trimming removed 3 bases from V and 8 bases from J, with 8 bases in between. CDR3 size: 12 residues. Germline V lookup: CDR1 SGHNT, CDR2 YENEEA.

About this clone itself: Other DNA variants within this sample encode the same CDR3. This chain uses TRBV7-2 with TRBJ2-3, with 9 bases that match TRBD2. CDR1 is SGHTA and CDR2 is FQGNSA in the germline V gene. V lost 5 bases to trimming and J lost 3 bases; unmatched junction nucleotides: 3. The CDR3 extends over 14 amino acids. As DNA, the CDR3 is TGTGCCAGCAGCCCCGGACTAGCGACAGATACGCAGTATTTT. Amino acids: CASSPGLATDTQYF.

V gene TRBV6-1 combines with J gene TRBJ2-7; 9 bases align to TRBD1. Germline V gene lookup returns CDR1 MNHNS and CDR2 SASEGT. The CDR3 runs 13 residues. V shed 4 bases and J 6 bases; nucleotides not matched to a gene: 4. CDR3 in DNA: TGTGCCAGCAGTGTCGGGGACAGGGCCGAGCAGTACTTC. Protein sequence: CASSVGDRAEQYF.

V is TRBV4-1 and J is TRBJ1-5, with D unresolved. The V end was cut by 1 base, the J end by 4 bases, with 8 bases between. CDR3 size: 14 residues. The germline V gene has CDR1 MGHRA and CDR2 YSYEKL. The CDR3, as DNA: TGCGCCAGCAGCCAAGTTCCGGTTAATCAGCCCCAGCATTTT. This gives the protein CASSQVPVNQPQHF.

The chain is built from TRBV5-1 and TRBJ2-1, with D uncertain. The CDR3 spans 13 residues. With 5 bases removed from V and 2 bases from J, the gap between germline ends came to 8 bases. Per the germline V gene, CDR1 is SGHRS and CDR2 is YFSETQ. CDR3 sequence reads: CASRVYAYNEQFF. For the CDR3, the DNA is TGCGCCAGCAGGGTTTACGCCTACAATGAGCAGTTCTTC. The whole variable domain, filled in from reference TRBV5-1 and TRBJ2-1, reads KAGVTQTPRYLIKTRGQQVTLSCSPISGHRSVSWYQQTPGQGLQFLFEYFSETQRNKGNFPGRFSGRQFSNSRSEMNVSTLELGDSALYLCASRVYAYNEQFFGPGTRLTVL.

Here the CDR3 DNA reads TGTGCCAGCAGCGTCTCGGGGGGCAGACAAGAGACCCAGTACTTC. This encodes CASSVSGGRQETQYF. V usage is TRBV9 and J usage is TRBJ2-5, with D maybe TRBD2 (7 bases). From germline, CDR1 is SGDLS and CDR2 YYNGEE. Trimming removed 2 bases at V and 2 bases at J, with 13 bases between. This CDR3 spans 15 amino acids.

The V call is TRBV4-1, the J call TRBJ1-5, with TRBD1 identical over 10 bases. Germline CDR1 is MGHRA and CDR2 is YSYEKL. The CDR3 is made up of 18 amino acids. After removal of 1 base from V and 0 bases from J, the junction contained 6 bases not matched to a gene. Written as DNA, the CDR3 is TGCGCCAGCAGCCAAGGAGGGACAGGGGTTTATAGCAATCAGCCCCAGCATTTT. Its protein product is CASSQGGTGVYSNQPQHF.

The rearrangement joins TRBV28 to TRBJ2-3; D not resolved. Deletions cut 6 bases from V and 5 bases from J, with 12 bases between. The length of the CDR3 is 13 residues. Germline V gene lookup returns CDR1 MDHEN and CDR2 SYDVKM. The CDR3 bases are TGTGCCAGCAGGGGCGACGTGAGAGATACGCAGTATTTT. It encodes CASRGDVRDTQYF. Full variable domain (outside the CDR3, taken from reference TRBV28 and TRBJ2-3): DVKVTQSSRYLVKRTGEKVFLECVQDMDHENMFWYRQDPGLGLRLIYFSYDVKMKEKGDIPEGYSVSREKKERFSLILESASTNQTSMYLCASRGDVRDTQYFGPGTRLTVL.

This chain joins TRBV5-4 and TRBJ2-3; 7 bases line up with TRBD1. The CDR3 has 13 residues. Germline loops: CDR1 SGHNT, CDR2 YYREEE (reference sequence). With V trimmed by 5 bases and J by 4 bases, 4 bases remained unmatched. DNA of the CDR3: TGTGCCAGCAGACGACAGGGTTCAGATACGCAGTATTTT. This encodes CASRRQGSDTQYF.

V is TRBV7-9 and J is TRBJ2-1; 7 bases align to TRBD2. Per germline, CDR1 SEHNR and CDR2 FQNEAQ (reference sequence). V shed 5 bases and J 8 bases; nucleotides not matched to a gene: 12. The CDR3 sequence is 15 residues long. The CDR3 sequence: CASSIQRDRLHEQFF. The CDR3, as DNA: TGTGCCAGCAGCATACAGCGGGATCGACTGCATGAGCAGTTCTTC.

The chain joins TRBV28 to TRBJ1-2; 9 bases align to TRBD1. Germline V gene data show CDR1 as MDHEN and CDR2 as SYDVKM. V lost 5 bases, J lost 5 bases, and 12 bases stayed unmatched. The CDR3 covers 16 residues. CDR3 protein: CASSRTGQGSMYGYTF. CDR3 DNA: TGTGCCAGCAGTCGAACGGGACAGGGCAGTATGTATGGCTACACCTTC.

The chain is built from TRBV7-2 and TRBJ2-5; D is unresolved. The V and J ends lost 4 bases and 4 bases respectively, with 13 bases between them. The CDR3 totals 14 residues. Germline V gene data show CDR1 as SGHTA and CDR2 as FQGNSA. The chain's CDR3 is CASSSDLSAETQYF. CDR3 bases: TGTGCCAGCAGCTCCGACCTTTCGGCAGAGACCCAGTACTTC.

The rearrangement uses TRBV5-8 and TRBJ2-7; D remains unclear. CDR1 SGHTS and CDR2 YDEGEE come from the germline V gene. Trimming left V 5 bases short and J 3 bases short, with 3 bases between. This CDR3 comprises 10 residues. The CDR3 DNA reads as TGTGCCAGCAGTAACTACGAGCAGTACTTC. It is translated as CASSNYEQYF.

This clone was detected once. The V call is TRBV30, the J call TRBJ1-3, with D perhaps TRBD1 (6 bases). Trimming removed 5 bases at V and 4 bases at J, with 15 bases between. Looked up from germline, CDR1 is GTSNPN and CDR2 is SVGIG (reference sequence). This CDR3 comprises 14 residues. The CDR3 DNA sequence: TGTGCCTGGTCTCAGGGGACGGGAGGAAACACCATATATTTT. Translation gives CAWSQGTGGNTIYF.

V and J are TRBV5-4 and TRBJ2-3, with D maybe TRBD2 (5 bases). V was cut by 0 bases and J by 1 base, with 12 bases left in between. CDR1 SGHNT and CDR2 YYREEE come from the germline V gene (reference sequence). The CDR3 extends over 16 amino acids. The chain's CDR3 is CASSLDQTGGTDTQYF. DNA of the CDR3: TGTGCCAGCAGCTTGGACCAAACCGGGGGCACAGATACGCAGTATTTT. The whole variable domain, filled in from reference TRBV5-4 and TRBJ2-3, reads ETGVTQSPTHLIKTRGQQVTLRCSSQSGHNTVSWYQQALGQGPQFIFQYYREEENGRGNFPPRFSGLQFPNYSSELNVNALELDDSALYLCASSLDQTGGTDTQYFGPGTRLTVL.

This clone was found once. The V call is TRBV5-1, the J call TRBJ2-7, with D tentatively TRBD1 (6 bases). Trimming cost V 0 bases and J 3 bases, with 10 bases left between them. The CDR3 consists of 14 residues. CDR1 and CDR2 from the germline V gene are SGHRS and YFSETQ. CDR3 amino acids: CASSLGAGDYEQYF. The CDR3 DNA reads TGCGCCAGCAGCTTGGGGGCAGGGGACTACGAGCAGTACTTC. The complete variable domain, with remaining parts taken from reference TRBV5-1 and TRBJ2-7, reads KAGVTQTPRYLIKTRGQQVTLSCSPISGHRSVSWYQQTPGQGLQFLFEYFSETQRNKGNFPGRFSGRQFSNSRSEMNVSTLELGDSALYLCASSLGAGDYEQYFGPGTRLTVT.

In this sample, this clone turned up once. This chain uses TRBV5-5 with TRBJ2-6; D gene uncertain. The germline V and J ends were trimmed by 0 bases and 0 bases, with 4 bases remaining between them. The CDR3 runs 15 residues. Germline values: CDR1 SGHKS, CDR2 YYEKEE (reference sequence). As DNA, the CDR3 is TGTGCCAGCAGCTTGGATAACTCTGGGGCCAACGTCCTGACTTTC. Translated: CASSLDNSGANVLTF. The full variable domain, its missing parts supplied by reference TRBV5-5 and TRBJ2-6, is DAGVTQSPTHLIKTRGQQVTLRCSPISGHKSVSWYQQVLGQGPQFIFQYYEKEERGRGNFPDRFSARQFPNYSSELNVNALLLGDSALYLCASSLDNSGANVLTFGAGSRLTVL.

The chain carries TRBV11-3 and TRBJ2-7, with 7 nucleotides matching TRBD2. The CDR3 contains 14 residues. V lost 5 bases, J lost 0 bases, and 4 bases stayed unmatched. Germline CDR1 is SGHNT and CDR2 is YENEEA. CDR3: CASSLQRDSYEQYF. The CDR3 DNA reads TGTGCCAGCAGCCTTCAGCGGGACTCCTACGAGCAGTACTTC.

V usage is TRBV9 and J usage is TRBJ1-1; maybe TRBD1 (6 bases). V was cut by 0 bases and J by 7 bases, with 16 bases left in between. Germline assignment: CDR1 SGDLS and CDR2 YYNGEE. This CDR3 is 15 amino acids long. CDR3 bases: TGTGCCAGCAGCGTAGGTGGGGGCGCGGTCGTTGAAGCTTTCTTT. This encodes CASSVGGGAVVEAFF.

The chain joins TRBV28 to TRBJ2-7; no reliable D call. The CDR3 covers 15 residues. The germline V gene encodes CDR1 MDHEN and CDR2 SYDVKM. Trimming took 5 bases from V and 2 from J, leaving 16 bases between them. The CDR3 is CASSPRFTRPYEQYF. Written as DNA, the CDR3 is TGTGCCAGCAGTCCCCGTTTTACCAGACCCTACGAGCAGTACTTC.

This clone was counted once. The chain has TRBV11-2 and TRBJ2-2; perhaps TRBD2 as D (5 bases). This CDR3 has 15 amino acids. Deletions cut 2 bases from V and 6 bases from J, with 13 bases between. Germline CDR1 is SGHAT and CDR2 is FQNNGV. The CDR3 DNA follows: TGTGCCAGCAGCTTACGGCGAGGGAGTTCCGGGGAGCTGTTTTTT. Its protein is CASSLRRGSSGELFF.

The chain has TRBV19 and TRBJ2-7; 10 bases are shared with TRBD1. The CDR3 covers 14 residues. Looked up from germline, CDR1 is LNHDA and CDR2 is SQIVND (reference sequence). Unmatched junction bases numbered 6, after V lost 6 bases and J lost 4 bases. CDR3 in amino acids: CASRRPGQGYEQYF. The CDR3, as DNA: TGTGCCAGTAGGAGGCCGGGACAGGGGTACGAGCAGTACTTC.

The genes are TRBV7-9 and TRBJ1-4, with no clear D. Germline V gene data show CDR1 as SEHNR and CDR2 as FQNEAQ (reference sequence). The CDR3 is 15 amino acids. V was clipped by 2 bases and J by 7 bases, with 14 bases between them. CDR3 nucleotide sequence: TGTGCCAGCAGCTTAACTAGGTCTTCTGGTGAAAAACTGTTTTTT. Translated, it gives CASSLTRSSGEKLFF.

The chain is built from TRBV10-3 and TRBJ1-2, with 7 positions matching TRBD1. Trimming at V came to 4 bases and at J to 8 bases, leaving 1 base not matched to a gene. Germline V gene sequence: CDR1 ENHRY, CDR2 SYGVKD. The CDR3 is 11 amino acids. The CDR3 loop reads CAISVGGGYTF. In nucleotides, the CDR3 is TGTGCCATCAGTGTAGGGGGCGGCTACACCTTC.